This T cell receptor beta chain comes out of a study of T-cell reconstitution after alpha-beta-depleted transplantation in children. Preparation of the TCRbeta library was carried out with unique molecular identifiers. A single record per CDR3 protein comes from TCRdb applying MiXCR to the PCR reads. Of about 500,000 distinct CDR3 sequences in the sample, approximately 10% are singletons; the top ten hold approximately 14%. V was shortened by 0 bases and J by 5 bases, with 16 bases between the two germline ends. The CDR3 is made up of 15 amino acids. CDR1 DFQATT and CDR2 SNEGSKA come from the germline V gene (reference sequence).

The source is a female patient aged 2-15 years who had a stem cell transplant for aplastic anemia, so the T cells may come from the graft donor. Source: PBMCs, mostly from graft donor cells, taken 180 days after TCRalphabeta/CD19-depleted stem cell transplant. The rearrangement uses TRBV20-1 and TRBJ2-5; possible D gene TRBD2, 6 bases. The chain's CDR3 is CSARDFFGTRETQYF. CDR3 DNA sequence: TGCAGTGCTAGAGACTTCTTCGGGACTCGGGAGACCCAGTACTTC.